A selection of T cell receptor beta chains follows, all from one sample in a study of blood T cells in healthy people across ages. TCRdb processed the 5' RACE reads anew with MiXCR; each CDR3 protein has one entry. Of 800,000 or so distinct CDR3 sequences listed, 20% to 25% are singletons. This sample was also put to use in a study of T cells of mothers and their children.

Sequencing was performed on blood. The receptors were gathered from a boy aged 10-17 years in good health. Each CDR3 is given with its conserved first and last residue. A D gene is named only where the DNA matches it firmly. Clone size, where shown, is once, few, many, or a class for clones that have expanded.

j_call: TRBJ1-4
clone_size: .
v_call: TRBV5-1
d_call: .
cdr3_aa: CASGNTGNNEKLFF
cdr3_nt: TGCGCCAGCGGAAATACAGGGAATAATGAAAAACTGTTTTTT

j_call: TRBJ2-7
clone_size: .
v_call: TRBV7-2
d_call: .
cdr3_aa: CASSSPSSYGQYF
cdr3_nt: TGTGCCAGCAGCTCCCCATCCTCCTACGGGCAGTACTTC

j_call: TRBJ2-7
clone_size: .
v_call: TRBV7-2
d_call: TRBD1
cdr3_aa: CASSSHRDRPSYEQYF
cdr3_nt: TGTGCCAGCAGCTCCCACCGGGACAGGCCTTCCTACGAGCAGTACTTC

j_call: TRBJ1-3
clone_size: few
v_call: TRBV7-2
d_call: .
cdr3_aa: CASTLLPGLSGNTIYF
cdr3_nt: TGTGCCAGCACCCTCTTGCCGGGGCTCTCTGGAAACACCATATATTTT

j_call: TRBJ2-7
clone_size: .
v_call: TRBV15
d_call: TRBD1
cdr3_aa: CATSLGTVSYEQYF
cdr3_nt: TGTGCCACCAGCTTAGGGACAGTCTCCTACGAGCAGTACTTC

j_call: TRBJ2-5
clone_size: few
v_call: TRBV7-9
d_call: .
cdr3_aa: CASSGRGQETQYF
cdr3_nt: TGTGCCAGCAGTGGCCGGGGGCAAGAGACCCAGTACTTC

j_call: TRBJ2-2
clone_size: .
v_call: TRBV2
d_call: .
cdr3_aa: CASKGDLSGELFF
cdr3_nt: TGTGCCAGCAAGGGGGACCTCAGCGGGGAGCTGTTTTTT

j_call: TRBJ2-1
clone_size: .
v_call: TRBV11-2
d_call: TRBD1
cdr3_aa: CASSLDLTGDNEQFF
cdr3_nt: TGTGCCAGCAGCTTAGATCTTACAGGGGACAATGAGCAGTTCTTC

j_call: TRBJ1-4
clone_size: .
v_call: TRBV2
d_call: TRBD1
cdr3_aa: CASSPRTGGIEKLFF
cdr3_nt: TGTGCCAGCAGTCCCCGGACAGGGGGCATTGAAAAACTGTTTTTT

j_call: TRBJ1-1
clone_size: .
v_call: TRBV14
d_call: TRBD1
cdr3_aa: CASSQGDRAPNTEAFF
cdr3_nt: TGTGCCAGCAGCCAAGGCGACAGGGCCCCGAACACTGAAGCTTTCTTT

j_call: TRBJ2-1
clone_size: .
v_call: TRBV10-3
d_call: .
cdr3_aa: CAISEKQIAYNEQFF
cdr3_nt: TGTGCCATCAGTGAGAAGCAGATCGCCTACAATGAGCAGTTCTTC

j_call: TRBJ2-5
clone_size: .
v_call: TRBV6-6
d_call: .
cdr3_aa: CASSYSIGLAQETQYF
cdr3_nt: TGTGCCAGCAGTTACTCGATTGGTTTAGCTCAAGAGACCCAGTACTTC

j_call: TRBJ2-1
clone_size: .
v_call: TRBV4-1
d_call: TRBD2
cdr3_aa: CASSQVLAGEYNEQFF
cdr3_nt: TGCGCCAGCAGCCAAGTCTTGGCGGGAGAGTACAATGAGCAGTTCTTC

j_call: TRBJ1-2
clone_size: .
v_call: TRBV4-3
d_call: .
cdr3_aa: CASSQAGPGGYTF
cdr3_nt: TGCGCCAGCAGCCAGGCAGGGCCGGGCGGCTACACCTTC

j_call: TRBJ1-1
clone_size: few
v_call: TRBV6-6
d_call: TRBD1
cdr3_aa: CASSTGATTMNTEAFF
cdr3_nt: TGTGCCAGCAGCACAGGGGCCACCACCATGAACACTGAAGCTTTCTTT

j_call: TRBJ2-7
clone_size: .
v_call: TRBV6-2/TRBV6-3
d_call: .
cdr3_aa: CASSYSVGPGYEQYF
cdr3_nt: TGTGCCAGCAGTTACTCGGTCGGTCCGGGCTACGAGCAGTACTTC

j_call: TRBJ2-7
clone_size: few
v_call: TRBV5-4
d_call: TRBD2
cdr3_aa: CASSIASGSSHEQYF
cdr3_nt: TGTGCCAGCAGTATCGCTAGCGGGAGCTCCCACGAGCAGTACTTC

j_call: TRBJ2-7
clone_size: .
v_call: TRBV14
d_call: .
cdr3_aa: CASSQDLGLTTYEQYF
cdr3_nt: TGTGCCAGCAGCCAAGATTTAGGACTCACTACCTACGAGCAGTACTTC

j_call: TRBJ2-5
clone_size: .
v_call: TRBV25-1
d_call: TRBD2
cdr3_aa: CASSELRGAHRETQYF
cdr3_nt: TGTGCCAGCAGTGAATTGCGGGGGGCTCATCGAGAGACCCAGTACTTC

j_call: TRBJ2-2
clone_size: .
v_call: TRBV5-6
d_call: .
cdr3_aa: CASSLIRLVAGELFF
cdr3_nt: TGTGCCAGCAGCTTGATTAGACTAGTCGCCGGGGAGCTGTTTTTT

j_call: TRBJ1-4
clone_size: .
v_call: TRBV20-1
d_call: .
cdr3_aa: CSAQTGGNEKLFF
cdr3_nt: TGCAGTGCCCAGACCGGGGGCAATGAAAAACTGTTTTTT

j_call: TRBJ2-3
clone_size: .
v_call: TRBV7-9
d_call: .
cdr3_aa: CASSLLQRGTDTQYF
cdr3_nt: TGTGCCAGCAGCTTGCTTCAGCGGGGCACAGATACGCAGTATTTT

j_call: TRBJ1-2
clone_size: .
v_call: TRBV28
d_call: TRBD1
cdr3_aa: CASSSWGQNYGYTF
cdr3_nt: TGTGCCAGCAGTTCCTGGGGACAGAACTATGGCTACACCTTC

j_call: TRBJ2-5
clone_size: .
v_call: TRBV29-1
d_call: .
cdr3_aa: CSVAGGPETQYF
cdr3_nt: TGCAGCGTTGCAGGGGGGCCGGAGACCCAGTACTTC

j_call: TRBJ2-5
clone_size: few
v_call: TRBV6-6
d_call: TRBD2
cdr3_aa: CASGGGGGQETQYF
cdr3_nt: TGTGCCAGCGGAGGTGGCGGGGGGCAAGAGACCCAGTACTTC